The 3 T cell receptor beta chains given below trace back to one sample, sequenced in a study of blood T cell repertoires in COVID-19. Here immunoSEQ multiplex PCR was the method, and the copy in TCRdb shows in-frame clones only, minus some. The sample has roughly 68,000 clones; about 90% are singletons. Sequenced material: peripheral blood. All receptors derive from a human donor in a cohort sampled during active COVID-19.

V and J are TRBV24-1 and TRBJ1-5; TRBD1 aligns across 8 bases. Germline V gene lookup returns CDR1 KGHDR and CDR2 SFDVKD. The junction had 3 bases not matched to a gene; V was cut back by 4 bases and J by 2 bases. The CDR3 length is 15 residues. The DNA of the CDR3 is TGTGCCACCAGTGACTCGACAGGGGGCAATCAGCCCCAGCATTTT. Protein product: CATSDSTGGNQPQHF.

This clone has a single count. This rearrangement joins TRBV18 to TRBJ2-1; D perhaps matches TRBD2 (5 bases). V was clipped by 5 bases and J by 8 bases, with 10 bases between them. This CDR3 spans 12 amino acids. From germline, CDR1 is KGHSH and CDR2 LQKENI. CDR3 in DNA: TGTGCCAGCTCATTATACGGGGATGAGCAGTTCTTC. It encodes CASSLYGDEQFF.

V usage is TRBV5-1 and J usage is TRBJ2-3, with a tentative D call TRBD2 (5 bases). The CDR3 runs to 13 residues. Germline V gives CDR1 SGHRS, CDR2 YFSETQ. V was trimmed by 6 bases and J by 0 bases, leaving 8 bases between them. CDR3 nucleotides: TGCGCCAGCAACGAGGGCAGCACAGATACGCAGTATTTT. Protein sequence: CASNEGSTDTQYF.